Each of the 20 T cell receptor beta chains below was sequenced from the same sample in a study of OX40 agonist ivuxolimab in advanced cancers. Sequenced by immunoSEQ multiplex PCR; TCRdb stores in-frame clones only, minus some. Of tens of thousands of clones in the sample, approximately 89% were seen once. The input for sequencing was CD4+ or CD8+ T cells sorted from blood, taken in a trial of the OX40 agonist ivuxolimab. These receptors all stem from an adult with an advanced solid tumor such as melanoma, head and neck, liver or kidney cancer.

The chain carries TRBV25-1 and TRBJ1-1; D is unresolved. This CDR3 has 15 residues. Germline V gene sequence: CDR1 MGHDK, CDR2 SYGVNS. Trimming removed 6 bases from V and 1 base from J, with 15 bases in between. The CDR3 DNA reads TGTGCCAGCAGAGCCCGGGGAGTTAGGAACACTGAAGCTTTCTTT. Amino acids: CASRARGVRNTEAFF.

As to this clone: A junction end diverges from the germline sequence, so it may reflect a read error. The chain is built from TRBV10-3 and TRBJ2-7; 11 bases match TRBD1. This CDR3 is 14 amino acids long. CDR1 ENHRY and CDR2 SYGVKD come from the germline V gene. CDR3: CAISVGQGDGEQHF. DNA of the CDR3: TGTGCCATCAGCGTGGGACAGGGGGACGGCGAGCAGCACTTC.

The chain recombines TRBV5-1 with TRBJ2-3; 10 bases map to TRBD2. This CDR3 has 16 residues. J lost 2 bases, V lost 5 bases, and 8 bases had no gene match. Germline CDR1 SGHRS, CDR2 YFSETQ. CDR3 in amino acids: CASRSRTSGYTDTQYF. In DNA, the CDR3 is TGCGCCAGCAGATCCCGGACTAGCGGCTACACAGATACGCAGTATTTT.

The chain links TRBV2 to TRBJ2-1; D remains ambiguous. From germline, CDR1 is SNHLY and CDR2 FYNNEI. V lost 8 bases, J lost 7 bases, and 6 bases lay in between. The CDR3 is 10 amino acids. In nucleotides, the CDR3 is TGTGCCAGCTACCGAAATGAGCAGTTCTTC. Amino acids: CASYRNEQFF.

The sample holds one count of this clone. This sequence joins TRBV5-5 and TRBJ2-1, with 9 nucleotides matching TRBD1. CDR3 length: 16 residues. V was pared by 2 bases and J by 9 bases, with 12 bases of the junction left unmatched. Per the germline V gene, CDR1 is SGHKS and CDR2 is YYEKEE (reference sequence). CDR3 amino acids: CASSFKTGTGRSEQFF. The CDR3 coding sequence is TGTGCCAGCAGCTTTAAAACCGGGACAGGGCGTTCTGAGCAGTTCTTC.

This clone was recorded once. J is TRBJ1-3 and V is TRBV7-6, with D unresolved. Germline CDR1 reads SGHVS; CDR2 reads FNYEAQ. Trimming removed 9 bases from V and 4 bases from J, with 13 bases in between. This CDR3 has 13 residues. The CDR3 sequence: CASAGSSGNTIYF. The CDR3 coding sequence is TGTGCCAGTGCCGGGTCATCAGGAAACACCATATATTTT. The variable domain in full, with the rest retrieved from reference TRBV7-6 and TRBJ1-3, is GAGVSQSPRYKVTKRGQDVALRCDPISGHVSLYWYRQALGQGPEFLTYFNYEAQQDKSGLPNDRFSAERPEGSISTLTIQRTEQRDSAMYRCASAGSSGNTIYFGEGSWLTVV.

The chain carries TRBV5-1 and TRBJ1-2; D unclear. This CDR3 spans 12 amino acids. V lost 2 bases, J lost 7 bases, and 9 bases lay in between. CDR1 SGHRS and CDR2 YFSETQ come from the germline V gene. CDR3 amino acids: CASSFSPPGYTF. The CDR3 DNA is TGCGCCAGCAGCTTTTCCCCTCCTGGCTACACCTTC.

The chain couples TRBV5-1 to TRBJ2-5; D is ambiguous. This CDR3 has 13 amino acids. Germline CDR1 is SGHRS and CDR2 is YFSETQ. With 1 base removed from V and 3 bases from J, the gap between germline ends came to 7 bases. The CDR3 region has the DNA TGCGCCAGCAGCTTGCGCAGTAAAGAGACCCAGTACTTC. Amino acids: CASSLRSKETQYF.

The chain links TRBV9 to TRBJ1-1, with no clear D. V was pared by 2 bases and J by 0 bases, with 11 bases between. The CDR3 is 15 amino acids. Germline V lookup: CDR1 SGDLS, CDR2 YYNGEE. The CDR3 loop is CASSVLDTLNTEAFF. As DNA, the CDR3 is TGTGCCAGCAGCGTTCTCGACACCTTGAACACTGAAGCTTTCTTT.

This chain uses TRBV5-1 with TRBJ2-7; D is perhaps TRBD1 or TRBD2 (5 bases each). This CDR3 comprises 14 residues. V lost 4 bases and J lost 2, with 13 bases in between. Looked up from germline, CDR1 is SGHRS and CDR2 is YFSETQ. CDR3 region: CASSRQGVTYEQYF. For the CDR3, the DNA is TGCGCCAGCAGCCGGCAGGGAGTGACCTACGAGCAGTACTTC. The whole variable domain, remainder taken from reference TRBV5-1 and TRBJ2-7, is KAGVTQTPRYLIKTRGQQVTLSCSPISGHRSVSWYQQTPGQGLQFLFEYFSETQRNKGNFPGRFSGRQFSNSRSEMNVSTLELGDSALYLCASSRQGVTYEQYFGPGTRLTVT.

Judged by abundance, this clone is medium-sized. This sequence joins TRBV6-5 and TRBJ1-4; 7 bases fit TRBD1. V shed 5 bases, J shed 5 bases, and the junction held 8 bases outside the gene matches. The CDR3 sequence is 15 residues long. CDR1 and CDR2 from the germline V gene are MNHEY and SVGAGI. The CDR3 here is CASSQTGHRNEKLFF. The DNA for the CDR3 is TGTGCCAGCAGTCAGACAGGGCATAGGAATGAAAAACTGTTTTTT.

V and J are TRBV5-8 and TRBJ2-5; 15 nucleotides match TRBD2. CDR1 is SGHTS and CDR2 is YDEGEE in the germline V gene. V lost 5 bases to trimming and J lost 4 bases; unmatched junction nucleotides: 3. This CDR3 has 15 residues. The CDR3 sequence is CASSPGLAGGETQYF. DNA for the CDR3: TGTGCCAGCAGTCCGGGACTAGCGGGAGGAGAGACCCAGTACTTC.

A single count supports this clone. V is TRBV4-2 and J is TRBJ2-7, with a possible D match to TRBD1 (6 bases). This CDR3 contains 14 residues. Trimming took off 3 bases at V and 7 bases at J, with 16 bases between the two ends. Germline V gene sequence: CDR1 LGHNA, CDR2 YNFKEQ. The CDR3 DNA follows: TGTGCCAGCAGCCAGGCCTCCGCAGGGGTGGAGCAGTACTTC. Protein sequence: CASSQASAGVEQYF.

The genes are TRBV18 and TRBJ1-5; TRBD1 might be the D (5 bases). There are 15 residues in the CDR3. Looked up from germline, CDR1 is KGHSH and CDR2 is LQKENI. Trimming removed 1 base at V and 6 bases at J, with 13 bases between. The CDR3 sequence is CASSPRMGVGQPQHF. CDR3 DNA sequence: TGTGCCAGCTCACCACGTATGGGGGTGGGTCAGCCCCAGCATTTT. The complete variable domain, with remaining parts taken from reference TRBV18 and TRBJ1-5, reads NAGVMQNPRHLVRRRGQEARLRCSPMKGHSHVYWYRQLPEEGLKFMVYLQKENIIDESGMPKERFSAEFPKEGPSILRIQQVVRGDSAAYFCASSPRMGVGQPQHFGDGTRLSIL.

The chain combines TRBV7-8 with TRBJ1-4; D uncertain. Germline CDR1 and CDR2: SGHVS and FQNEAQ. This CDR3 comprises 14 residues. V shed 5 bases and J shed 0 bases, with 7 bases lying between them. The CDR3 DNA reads TGTGCCAGCAGCCGACAAGCAACTAATGAAAAACTGTTTTTT. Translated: CASSRQATNEKLFF.

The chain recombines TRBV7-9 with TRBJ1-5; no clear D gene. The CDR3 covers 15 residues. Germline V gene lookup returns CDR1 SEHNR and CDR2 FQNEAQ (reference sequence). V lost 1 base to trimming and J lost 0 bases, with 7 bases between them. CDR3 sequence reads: CASSLGGSSNQPQHF. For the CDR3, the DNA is TGTGCCAGCAGCTTAGGGGGAAGTAGCAATCAGCCCCAGCATTTT.

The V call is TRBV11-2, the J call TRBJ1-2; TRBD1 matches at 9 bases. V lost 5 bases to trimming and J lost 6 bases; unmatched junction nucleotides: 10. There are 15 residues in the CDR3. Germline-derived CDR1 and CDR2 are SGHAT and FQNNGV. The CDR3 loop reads CASSKNPGQGDGYTF. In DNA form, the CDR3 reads TGTGCCAGCAGCAAAAACCCGGGACAGGGAGATGGCTACACCTTC.

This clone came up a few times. The CDR3 DNA sequence: TGTGCCAGCAGTGAGGCCAGGGGGACTGAAGCTTTCTTT. It translates to CASSEARGTEAFF. This rearrangement joins TRBV6-4 to TRBJ1-1, with 7 bases that match TRBD1. Unmatched junction bases numbered 3, after V lost 3 bases and J lost 5 bases. CDR1 is MRHNA, CDR2 SNTAGT, per germline. The CDR3 runs to 13 residues.

The CDR3 spells CASFKGGFGHGYTF. The CDR3 region has the DNA TGTGCCAGCTTTAAAGGAGGATTTGGCCATGGCTACACCTTC. V is TRBV6-5 and J is TRBJ1-2, with D unresolved. V was pared by 8 bases and J by 6 bases, with 19 bases between. Germline V gives CDR1 MNHEY, CDR2 SVGAGI. CDR3 size: 14 residues.

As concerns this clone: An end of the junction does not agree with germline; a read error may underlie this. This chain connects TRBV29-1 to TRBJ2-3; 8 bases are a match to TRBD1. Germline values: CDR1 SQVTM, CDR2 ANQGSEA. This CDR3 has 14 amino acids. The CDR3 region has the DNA TGCAGCGCTGAACGCAGGGGGCTCACAGATACGCAGTATTTT. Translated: CSAERRGLTDTQYF.